This is a list of T cell receptor beta chains from one sample in a study of Graves' ophthalmopathy and Graves' hyperthyroidism. TCRdb passed the multiplex PCR reads through MiXCR, listing each CDR3 protein once. Of about 180,000 distinct CDR3 sequences in the sample, under 40% were seen once. The sequencing sample was made of peripheral blood. Receptors were obtained from a woman aged 40 to 50 with Graves' ophthalmopathy. Both conserved end residues are part of each CDR3. Each record gives: D gene, V gene, J gene, clone size, CDR3 DNA, CDR3 protein. D genes are given only for firm matches. Size is omitted from some rows. Given values are once, few, many or a class for expanded clones.

NA	TRBV28	TRBJ2-6	many	TGTGCCAGCACCGAAAGCTCTGGGGCCAACGTCCTGACTTTC	CASTESSGANVLTF
NA	TRBV12-3/TRBV12-4	TRBJ2-5	many	TGTGCCAGCAGCACCGGGACACACCAAGAGACCCAGTACTTC	CASSTGTHQETQYF
TRBD1	TRBV15	TRBJ2-5	many	TGTGCCACCAGCAGAGCCCCGACAGGGTGGGGGGAGACCCAGTACTTC	CATSRAPTGWGETQYF
TRBD1	TRBV12-5	TRBJ2-5	many	TGTGCTAGTGCCTTCGGGACAGCGACTCAAGAGACCCAGTACTTC	CASAFGTATQETQYF
TRBD1	TRBV28	TRBJ1-2	NA	TGTGCCAGCAGTTCTATAAGGGACAGGCATGGCTACACCTTC	CASSSIRDRHGYTF
NA	TRBV2	TRBJ1-1	many	TGTGCCAGCAGTGGTACAGCCCCGAACACTGAAGCTTTCTTT	CASSGTAPNTEAFF
NA	TRBV12-3/TRBV12-4	TRBJ2-5	many	TGTGCCAGCAGTTCAAGCGGAGACTCACAAGAGACCCAGTACTTC	CASSSSGDSQETQYF
NA	TRBV29-1	TRBJ1-1	many	TGCAGCGTTGAGAAGGGGGTAGCTTTCTTT	CSVEKGVAFF
NA	TRBV7-2	TRBJ2-5	NA	TGTGCCAGCAGTCGGAGGGGGGGAGAGACCCAGTACTTC	CASSRRGGETQYF
TRBD1	TRBV14	TRBJ2-5	many	TGTGCCAGCAGCCAAGCGAAAGGGGGCTCCCCCTTGGGAGAGACCCAGTACTTC	CASSQAKGGSPLGETQYF
NA	TRBV28	TRBJ2-7	many	TGTGCCAGCACTGTCGCTGGTGTGGCGAGCTACGAGCAGTACTTC	CASTVAGVASYEQYF
TRBD1	TRBV4-3	TRBJ2-2	many	TGCGCCAGCAGCCAGGGGACAGGGTACACCGGGGAGCTGTTTTTT	CASSQGTGYTGELFF
NA	TRBV3-1	TRBJ1-2	many	TGTGCCAGCAGCCAACAAGAGTCGCTTTTCTATGGCTACACCTTC	CASSQQESLFYGYTF
TRBD1	TRBV7-9	TRBJ1-1	many	TGTGCCAGCAGCTTACGACAGGGTTCGAACACTGAAGCTTTCTTT	CASSLRQGSNTEAFF
NA	TRBV10-3	TRBJ1-1	many	TGTGCCATCAGTGGAAACGAGGGGAGTTACACTGAAGCTTTCTTT	CAISGNEGSYTEAFF
NA	TRBV11-3	TRBJ1-1	NA	TGTGCCAGCACCATAAACCCAGGGGACACTGAAGCTTTCTTT	CASTINPGDTEAFF
NA	TRBV6-1	TRBJ1-2	NA	TGTGCCAGCAGGGGTCCGTACTATGGCTACACCTTC	CASRGPYYGYTF
NA	TRBV12-3/TRBV12-4	TRBJ1-6	NA	TGTGCCAGCAGCTACGGGGCAGCAAATTCACCCCTCCACTTT	CASSYGAANSPLHF
NA	TRBV5-1	TRBJ1-1	many	TGCGCCAGCAAGGAGGGCTTGAACACTGAAGCTTTCTTT	CASKEGLNTEAFF
NA	TRBV7-2	TRBJ1-6	NA	TGTGCCAGCAGCTTAGGCGGCGGAGGAGGTTCACCCCTCCACTTT	CASSLGGGGGSPLHF
TRBD2	TRBV7-9	TRBJ2-7	NA	TGTGCCAGCAGTCCTAGCGGGTGGGACTCCTACGAGCAGTACTTC	CASSPSGWDSYEQYF
NA	TRBV5-6	TRBJ2-7	many	TGTGCCAGCAGCTTCGCCAGGGAATACGAGCAGTACTTC	CASSFAREYEQYF